The 16 T cell receptor beta chains below were found in one sample sequenced in a study of blood T cell repertoires in COVID-19. The data were produced by immunoSEQ multiplex PCR, yet TCRdb's version contains in-frame clones alone and is incomplete. Of 200,000 to 250,000 clones in the sample, just under 90% are singletons; the top ten hold roughly 3%. Sample: peripheral blood. These receptor sequences come from a young man with COVID-19, enrolled during active disease.

V usage is TRBV30 and J usage is TRBJ1-1; TRBD1 might be the D (5 bases). Per germline, CDR1 GTSNPN and CDR2 SVGIG (reference sequence). V was cut by 2 bases and J by 10 bases, with 11 bases left in between. This CDR3 region has 11 residues. The chain's CDR3 is CAWSWWRGAFF. For the CDR3, the DNA is TGTGCCTGGAGTTGGTGGAGGGGAGCTTTCTTT.

The chain employs TRBV5-1 and TRBJ2-3; TRBD2 matches 9 bases. Germline V lookup: CDR1 SGHRS, CDR2 YFSETQ. Trimming took 5 bases from V and 2 from J; bases not matched to a gene: 15. The CDR3 has 18 residues. The CDR3 region is CASRKRGAQPDYTDTQYF. In DNA, the CDR3 is TGCGCCAGCAGAAAGCGGGGGGCTCAGCCCGACTACACAGATACGCAGTATTTT.

The chain carries TRBV7-2 and TRBJ2-5, with D perhaps TRBD1 (5 bases). Germline loops: CDR1 SGHTA, CDR2 FQGNSA. This CDR3 is 16 amino acids long. The V end was cut by 0 bases, the J end by 1 base, with 12 bases between. The CDR3 reads CASSLAGAFGQETQYF. CDR3 sequence (DNA): TGTGCCAGCAGCTTAGCAGGGGCGTTTGGCCAAGAGACCCAGTACTTC. Supplemented by reference TRBV7-2 and TRBJ2-5, the full variable domain reads GAGVSQSPSNKVTEKGKDVELRCDPISGHTALYWYRQSLGQGLEFLIYFQGNSAPDKSGLPSDRFSAERTGGSVSTLTIQRTQQEDSAVYLCASSLAGAFGQETQYFGPGTRLLVL.

The chain recombines TRBV5-6 with TRBJ2-1; D is perhaps TRBD1 (6 bases). The V gene lost 7 bases and the J gene lost 2 bases, with 13 bases spanning the gap. From germline, CDR1 is SGHDT and CDR2 YYEEEE. The CDR3 runs 14 residues. In DNA form, the CDR3 reads TGTGCCAGCGTCGACAGGAAAGCCTACAATGAGCAGTTCTTC. It translates to CASVDRKAYNEQFF.

V is TRBV6-2 or TRBV6-3 and J is TRBJ1-5; weak D call: TRBD1 (6 bases). The V and J ends lost 0 bases and 5 bases respectively, with 14 bases between them. The CDR3 sequence is 16 residues long. The germline CDR1 and CDR2 sequences are MNHEY and SVGEGT. The CDR3 protein is CASSYSRTDPHQPQHF. For the CDR3, the DNA is TGTGCCAGCAGTTACTCCCGGACAGACCCCCATCAGCCCCAGCATTTT.

The DNA of the CDR3 is TGTGCCAGCAGCTTACCCTCAACTAGAGGTACTGAAGCTTTCTTT. Translated: CASSLPSTRGTEAFF. This chain links TRBV7-2 with TRBJ1-1; D ambiguous. CDR3 size: 15 residues. Trimming removed 2 bases from V and 5 bases from J, with 15 bases in between. Germline lookup yields CDR1 SGHTA and CDR2 FQGNSA.

This clone was seen just once. The chain joins TRBV7-9 to TRBJ2-5, with 12 bases fitting TRBD2. The CDR3 sequence is 16 residues long. CDR1 is SEHNR, CDR2 FQNEAQ, per germline (reference sequence). Germline trimming cut 5 bases from V and 5 bases from J; bases unmatched to any gene: 9. In DNA, the CDR3 is TGTGCCAGCAGCCCGCGGACTAGCGGGGAGGGGGAGACCCAGTACTTC. This codes for CASSPRTSGEGETQYF.

The chain uses TRBV11-2 and TRBJ2-5, with D possibly matching TRBD1 (5 bases). Germline V gene sequence: CDR1 SGHAT, CDR2 FQNNGV. V was clipped by 2 bases and J by 9 bases, with 22 bases between them. The CDR3 is made up of 16 amino acids. This CDR3 reads CASSLFLTVDLGAQYF. In nucleotides, the CDR3 is TGTGCCAGCAGCTTATTCTTAACAGTCGACTTAGGGGCCCAGTACTTC.

The CDR3 loop is CASSPGTSGAHEQFF. CDR3 nucleotides: TGTGCCAGCTCACCCGGGACTAGCGGGGCCCATGAGCAGTTCTTC. The chain couples TRBV18 to TRBJ2-1; 13 bases are shared with TRBD2. CDR1 and CDR2 from the germline V gene are KGHSH and LQKENI. Trimming removed 3 bases from V and 8 bases from J; junction bases left unmatched: 4. The CDR3 contains 15 residues.

The chain carries TRBV7-9 and TRBJ1-6; the match to TRBD1 covers 7 bases. CDR1 and CDR2 (germline): SEHNR, FQNEAQ (reference sequence). J was trimmed by 7 bases and V by 4 bases; bases with no gene match: 7. The CDR3 is made up of 15 amino acids. Written as DNA, the CDR3 is TGTGCCAGCAGCTCAAGACAGGGTCCGAATTCACCCCTCCACTTT. Translation: CASSSRQGPNSPLHF.

A remark on this clone: Other DNA sequences in the sample encode the same CDR3. The V and J genes are TRBV5-1 and TRBJ1-1, with 10 bases that match TRBD1. Per the germline V gene, CDR1 is SGHRS and CDR2 is YFSETQ. With V trimmed by 3 bases and J by 3 bases, 2 bases remained unmatched. The CDR3 runs 14 residues. CDR3 nucleotide sequence: TGCGCCAGCAGCTCAGGACAGGGGGACACTGAAGCTTTCTTT. Translated, it gives CASSSGQGDTEAFF.

V is TRBV4-2 and J is TRBJ1-1; D is possibly TRBD1 (6 bases). Per germline, CDR1 LGHNA and CDR2 YNFKEQ. The CDR3 extends over 16 amino acids. V was clipped by 1 base and J by 6 bases, with 18 bases between them. The CDR3 sequence: CASSQGLGGRRAEAFF. The CDR3 coding sequence is TGTGCCAGCAGCCAAGGATTGGGGGGGCGCCGGGCTGAAGCTTTCTTT.

J is TRBJ1-3 and V is TRBV4-2; a weak D match, TRBD1 (5 bases). From germline, CDR1 is LGHNA and CDR2 YNFKEQ. Trimming removed 1 base from V and 4 bases from J, with 8 bases in between. The CDR3 runs 14 residues. The CDR3 DNA sequence: TGTGCCAGCAGCCAAGTAAACAGGGGAAACACCATATATTTT. Translated, it gives CASSQVNRGNTIYF.

Here the CDR3 DNA reads TGTGCCAGCAGCCTGCTAGCGGGAGTGGTGGGCAATGAGCAGTTCTTC. Translated: CASSLLAGVVGNEQFF. The chain uses TRBV11-2 and TRBJ2-1; TRBD2 matches at 10 bases. V lost 5 bases and J lost 6; bases outside the gene matches: 10. CDR3 length: 16 amino acids. Germline values: CDR1 SGHAT, CDR2 FQNNGV. Using reference TRBV11-2 and TRBJ2-1 for the parts outside the CDR3, the full variable domain is EAGVAQSPRYKIIEKRQSVAFWCNPISGHATLYWYQQILGQGPKLLIQFQNNGVVDDSQLPKDRFSAERLKGVDSTLKIQPAKLEDSAVYLCASSLLAGVVGNEQFFGPGTRLTVL.

This clone was observed once. The CDR3 sequence is CASSPGTVGYNEQFF. CDR3 sequence (DNA): TGTGCCAGCAGCCCCGGGACAGTGGGTTACAATGAGCAGTTCTTC. The chain is built from TRBV5-4 and TRBJ2-1; 7 positions agree with TRBD1. This CDR3 contains 15 residues. The J segment lost 4 bases and the V segment lost 4 bases, leaving 8 bases of the junction unmatched. The germline CDR1 and CDR2 sequences are SGHNT and YYREEE (reference sequence). The entire variable domain, with the rest obtained from reference TRBV5-4 and TRBJ2-1, is as follows: ETGVTQSPTHLIKTRGQQVTLRCSSQSGHNTVSWYQQALGQGPQFIFQYYREEENGRGNFPPRFSGLQFPNYSSELNVNALELDDSALYLCASSPGTVGYNEQFFGPGTRLTVL.

This clone occurred once. V and J are TRBV6-1 and TRBJ1-2; D gene uncertain. V was trimmed by 0 bases and J by 3 bases, leaving 14 bases between them. CDR1 and CDR2 (germline): MNHNS, SASEGT. The CDR3 contains 16 residues. The CDR3 reads CASSEALNREYYGYTF. CDR3 in DNA: TGTGCCAGCAGTGAAGCGCTTAACCGAGAATACTATGGCTACACCTTC.